The 21 T cell receptor beta chains below all came from one sample that was sequenced in a study of cytomegalovirus exposure and HLA in healthy donors. A multiplex PCR was run with 60 Vbeta primers and 13 Jbeta primers. Assay used: immunoSEQ multiplex PCR; TCRdb lists only in-frame clones, some missing. The repertoire includes around 180,000 clones, 80% to 90% of them detected once, and 1% to 1.5% sits in the top ten. Sequencing used PBMCs. The receptor set was obtained from a girl between 2 and 10 years old in good health and CMV-seropositive.

The chain couples TRBV23-1 to TRBJ2-7, with D possibly TRBD2 on 5 matching bases. TRBV23-1 is treated as an ORF (open reading frame) with a function not yet certain. V dropped 3 bases and J dropped 3 bases, with 12 bases sitting between them. This CDR3 spans 14 amino acids. This CDR3 reads CASSQWRSRYEQYF. The DNA for the CDR3 is TGCGCCAGCAGTCAGTGGAGGTCCCGCTACGAGCAGTACTTC.

The CDR3 loop is CASSSQGPHQPQHF. For the CDR3, the DNA is TGTGCCAGCAGTTCACAGGGGCCCCATCAGCCCCAGCATTTT. The chain combines TRBV6-5 with TRBJ1-5; 7 bases agree with TRBD1. Germline V gives CDR1 MNHEY, CDR2 SVGAGI. J lost 5 bases, V lost 4 bases, and 5 bases had no gene match. The CDR3 contains 14 residues.

This clone was seen only a few times. The chain is built from TRBV2 and TRBJ1-1; 10 bases match TRBD1. The CDR3 has 14 amino acids. J lost 1 base, V lost 4 bases, and 0 bases had no gene match. Germline V CDR1 and CDR2: SNHLY, FYNNEI. CDR3 region: CASSGTGGNTEAFF. The DNA of the CDR3 is TGTGCCAGCAGTGGGACAGGGGGGAACACTGAAGCTTTCTTT.

This chain joins TRBV6-4 and TRBJ1-6; D is unclear. V was cut by 5 bases and J by 0 bases, with 8 bases left in between. CDR1 is MRHNA, CDR2 SNTAGT, per germline. The CDR3 spans 15 residues. This CDR3 reads CASSTDLSYNSPLHF. The CDR3 coding sequence is TGTGCCAGCAGTACAGACCTCTCCTATAATTCACCCCTCCACTTT.

The rearrangement links TRBV5-4 to TRBJ2-7; perhaps TRBD1 as D (6 bases). The V end was cut by 4 bases, the J end by 1 base, with 12 bases between. This CDR3 spans 14 amino acids. CDR1 and CDR2 (germline): SGHNT, YYREEE (reference sequence). CDR3 protein: CASSKRDISYEQYF. In nucleotides, the CDR3 is TGTGCCAGCAGCAAAAGGGACATTTCCTACGAGCAGTACTTC.

This chain connects TRBV27 to TRBJ1-4; D is unresolved. Trimming removed 3 bases at V and 5 bases at J, with 10 bases between. CDR1 and CDR2 from the germline V gene are MNHEY and SMNVEV (reference sequence). The CDR3 is made up of 14 amino acids. The CDR3 nucleotides read TGTGCCAGCAGTTTGGCAGGCAAGAATGAAAAACTGTTTTTT. Encoded protein: CASSLAGKNEKLFF. The entire variable domain, with the rest obtained from reference TRBV27 and TRBJ1-4, is as follows: EAQVTQNPRYLITVTGKKLTVTCSQNMNHEYMSWYRQDPGLGLRQIYYSMNVEVTDKGDVPEGYKVSRKEKRNFPLILESPSPNQTSLYFCASSLAGKNEKLFFGSGTQLSVL.

This chain connects TRBV25-1 to TRBJ2-1, with D tentatively TRBD1 (6 bases). Trimming removed 5 bases from V and 0 bases from J, with 11 bases in between. CDR1 and CDR2 (germline): MGHDK, SYGVNS. The CDR3 length is 15 residues. The CDR3 sequence is CASSPLGGSYNEQFF. CDR3 coding DNA: TGTGCCAGCAGTCCCCTAGGGGGCTCCTACAATGAGCAGTTCTTC.

The chain uses TRBV7-6 and TRBJ2-5, with D uncertain. Germline CDR1 reads SGHVS; CDR2 reads FNYEAQ. V lost 5 bases and J 7 bases, leaving 14 bases between the germline ends. The CDR3 has 13 amino acids. In nucleotides, the CDR3 is TGTGCCAGCAGCCCCCCCTTGATAGCGACCCAGTACTTC. It encodes CASSPPLIATQYF. Using reference TRBV7-6 and TRBJ2-5 for the parts outside the CDR3, the full variable domain is GAGVSQSPRYKVTKRGQDVALRCDPISGHVSLYWYRQALGQGPEFLTYFNYEAQQDKSGLPNDRFSAERPEGSISTLTIQRTEQRDSAMYRCASSPPLIATQYFGPGTRLLVL.

This clone was picked up one time. J is TRBJ2-1 and V is TRBV6-1; 7 nucleotides agree with TRBD1. The germline gives CDR1 MNHNS, CDR2 SASEGT. CDR3 length: 16 amino acids. Losses at the gene ends were 4 bases for V and 4 bases for J; bases not matched to a gene: 10. CDR3 coding DNA: TGTGCCAGCAGTGGAGGGGACAGAGGGTTTTACAATGAGCAGTTCTTC. Residues: CASSGGDRGFYNEQFF.

V usage is TRBV19 and J usage is TRBJ2-1; 7 bases are shared with TRBD1. V trimming: 4 bases; J trimming: 2 bases; junction bases outside the gene matches: 11. Germline-derived CDR1 and CDR2 are LNHDA and SQIVND (reference sequence). This CDR3 is built from 17 residues. CDR3 in DNA: TGTGCCAGTAGTAATGTCCCGACAGGGATAACCTACAATGAGCAGTTCTTC. Protein sequence: CASSNVPTGITYNEQFF.

This chain links TRBV9 with TRBJ1-2, with 7 bases aligning to TRBD1. The J segment lost 8 bases and the V segment lost 0 bases, leaving 7 bases of the junction unmatched. The CDR3 loop spans 14 amino acids. The germline gives CDR1 SGDLS, CDR2 YYNGEE. CDR3 DNA: TGTGCCAGCAGCGTAGTAGAGGGGGCGAGGGGCTACACCTTC. Its protein product is CASSVVEGARGYTF.

The gene calls are TRBV19 and TRBJ1-5; no firm D call. This CDR3 comprises 13 residues. Germline loops: CDR1 LNHDA, CDR2 SQIVND (reference sequence). V was cut by 8 bases and J by 7 bases, with 15 bases left in between. The CDR3 spells CASSAGGWQPQHF. In DNA form, the CDR3 reads TGTGCCAGTTCCGCGGGCGGTTGGCAGCCCCAGCATTTT.

This sequence joins TRBV6-6 and TRBJ2-7; 7 nucleotides align to TRBD1. The trim removed 2 bases at V and 1 base at J, leaving 8 bases unmatched. Germline V CDR1 and CDR2: MNHNY, SVGAGI (reference sequence). The CDR3 consists of 16 residues. CDR3 sequence reads: CASSYPQGVTSYEQYF. CDR3 nucleotide sequence: TGTGCCAGCAGTTACCCCCAGGGGGTTACGTCCTACGAGCAGTACTTC.

The genes are TRBV4-2 and TRBJ2-7; 8 nucleotides agree with TRBD1. Germline CDR1 is LGHNA and CDR2 is YNFKEQ. With 4 bases clipped from V and 5 bases from J, the junction kept 1 base outside the gene matches. The CDR3 spans 12 residues. The CDR3 sequence: CASSPTGDEQYF. In DNA form, the CDR3 reads TGTGCCAGCAGCCCGACAGGGGACGAGCAGTACTTC.

The rearrangement uses TRBV6-1 and TRBJ2-2, with 12 bases matching TRBD2. V shed 8 bases, J shed 7 bases, and the junction held 8 bases outside the gene matches. The length of the CDR3 is 15 residues. Per the germline V gene, CDR1 is MNHNS and CDR2 is SASEGT. CDR3 DNA sequence: TGTGCCAGCGGCCGGACTAGCGGGATCGGCGGGGAGCTGTTTTTT. Its protein product is CASGRTSGIGGELFF.

The rearrangement uses TRBV28 and TRBJ2-7; no clear D gene. This CDR3 region has 15 residues. Germline CDR1 is MDHEN and CDR2 is SYDVKM. V was shortened by 2 bases and J by 3 bases, with 14 bases between the two germline ends. This CDR3 reads CASSLTRAVSYEQYF. In DNA, the CDR3 is TGTGCCAGCAGTTTAACGCGTGCGGTGAGCTACGAGCAGTACTTC.

The rearrangement links TRBV11-3 to TRBJ2-4; D might be TRBD1 (5 bases). Trimming took 1 base from V and 4 from J, leaving 11 bases between them. The germline V gene encodes CDR1 SGHNT and CDR2 YENEEA. CDR3 size: 15 residues. The CDR3 DNA reads as TGTGCCAGCAGCTTAGCTCACGACAGTAAAAACATTCAGTACTTC. Protein: CASSLAHDSKNIQYF. The complete variable domain, with remaining parts taken from reference TRBV11-3 and TRBJ2-4, reads EAGVVQSPRYKIIEKKQPVAFWCNPISGHNTLYWYLQNLGQGPELLIRYENEEAVDDSQLPKDRFSAERLKGVDSTLKIQPAELGDSAVYLCASSLAHDSKNIQYFGAGTRLSVL.

This clone showed up just a few times. This chain uses TRBV28 with TRBJ1-1; 8 nucleotides match TRBD1. The CDR3 spans 16 residues. Germline loops: CDR1 MDHEN, CDR2 SYDVKM. V shed 10 bases, J shed 2 bases, and the junction held 15 bases outside the gene matches. The CDR3 loop reads CATDRDRLHLNTEAFF. For the CDR3, the DNA is TGTGCCACCGACCGGGACAGGCTACACTTAAACACTGAAGCTTTCTTT.

The chain recombines TRBV6-6 with TRBJ2-5; 7 nucleotides agree with TRBD2. V lost 4 bases and J lost 2; bases outside the gene matches: 4. The CDR3 loop spans 14 amino acids. Per germline, CDR1 MNHNY and CDR2 SVGAGI (reference sequence). The CDR3 loop is CASSSTSVQETQYF. CDR3 bases: TGTGCCAGCAGTTCCACTAGCGTTCAAGAGACCCAGTACTTC.

The chain employs TRBV2 and TRBJ1-5; maybe TRBD1 (6 bases). The V gene lost 3 bases and the J gene lost 7 bases, with 16 bases spanning the gap. Looked up from germline, CDR1 is SNHLY and CDR2 is FYNNEI. CDR3 length: 15 residues. CDR3 sequence: CASSDSQGSGQPQHF. DNA of the CDR3: TGTGCCAGCAGTGATTCACAGGGTTCAGGACAGCCCCAGCATTTT. Together with reference TRBV2 and TRBJ1-5, the CDR3 gives the full variable domain: EPEVTQTPSHQVTQMGQEVILRCVPISNHLYFYWYRQILGQKVEFLVSFYNNEISEKSEIFDDQFSVERPDGSNFTLKIRSTKLEDSAMYFCASSDSQGSGQPQHFGDGTRLSIL.

This clone was seen once. This chain links TRBV11-2 with TRBJ2-3; D gene uncertain. The germline V gene encodes CDR1 SGHAT and CDR2 FQNNGV. Trimming shortened V by 1 base and J by 2 bases, and 10 bases separated the two germline ends. The CDR3 is made up of 15 amino acids. CDR3 loop: CASSLGGSPTDTQYF. The CDR3 bases are TGTGCCAGCAGCTTAGGCGGCTCCCCCACAGATACGCAGTATTTT.